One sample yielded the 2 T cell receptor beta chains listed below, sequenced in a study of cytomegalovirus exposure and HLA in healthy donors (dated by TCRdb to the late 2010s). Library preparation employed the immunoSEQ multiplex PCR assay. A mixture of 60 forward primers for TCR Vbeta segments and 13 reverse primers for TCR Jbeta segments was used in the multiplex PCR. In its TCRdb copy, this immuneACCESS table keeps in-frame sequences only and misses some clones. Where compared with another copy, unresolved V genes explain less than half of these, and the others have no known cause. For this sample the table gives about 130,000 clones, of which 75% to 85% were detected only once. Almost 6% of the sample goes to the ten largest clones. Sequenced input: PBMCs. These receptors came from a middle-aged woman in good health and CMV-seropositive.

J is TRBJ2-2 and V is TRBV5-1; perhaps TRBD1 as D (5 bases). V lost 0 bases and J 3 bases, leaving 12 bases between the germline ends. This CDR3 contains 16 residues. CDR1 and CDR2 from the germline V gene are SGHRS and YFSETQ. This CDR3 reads CASSLEGRGDTGELFF. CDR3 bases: TGCGCCAGCAGCTTGGAGGGAAGGGGCGACACCGGGGAGCTGTTTTTT. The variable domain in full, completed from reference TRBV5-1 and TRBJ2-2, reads KAGVTQTPRYLIKTRGQQVTLSCSPISGHRSVSWYQQTPGQGLQFLFEYFSETQRNKGNFPGRFSGRQFSNSRSEMNVSTLELGDSALYLCASSLEGRGDTGELFFGEGSRLTVL.

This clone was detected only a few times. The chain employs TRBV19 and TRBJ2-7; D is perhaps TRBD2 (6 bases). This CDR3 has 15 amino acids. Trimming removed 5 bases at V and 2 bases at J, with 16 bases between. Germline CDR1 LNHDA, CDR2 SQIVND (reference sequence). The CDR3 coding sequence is TGTGCCAGTAGTCCGTGGGGGGTCAGGACCTACGAGCAGTACTTC. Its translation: CASSPWGVRTYEQYF.